These 18 T cell receptor beta chains share one sample of origin, sequenced in a study of beta chain features in type 1 diabetes. The authors reverse transcribed all of the isolated RNA, so sequencing captured expressed TCRB transcripts. TCRdb's copy holds only in-frame clones and misses some; the assay was immunoSEQ multiplex PCR. Here the sample spans about 360,000 clones, roughly 12% being singletons. The sample was naive CD4+ T cells from blood. Receptors were obtained from a man younger than 30 in good health.

This sequence joins TRBV7-2 and TRBJ2-1; D gene unclear. The CDR3 totals 14 residues. V was clipped by 5 bases and J by 4 bases, with 12 bases between them. Germline values: CDR1 SGHTA, CDR2 FQGNSA. CDR3 coding DNA: TGTGCCAGCAGCCCCGGCACCGGGTACAATGAGCAGTTCTTC. Its protein is CASSPGTGYNEQFF.

The V call is TRBV9, the J call TRBJ2-7; 12 bases agree with TRBD1. CDR1 is SGDLS, CDR2 YYNGEE, per germline. The CDR3 sequence is 15 residues long. The V segment lost 4 bases and the J segment 5 bases; nucleotides outside the gene matches: 7. This CDR3 reads CASSLGDRGLHEQYF. As DNA, the CDR3 is TGTGCCAGCAGCCTCGGGGACAGGGGGCTTCACGAGCAGTACTTC. The complete variable domain, with remaining parts taken from reference TRBV9 and TRBJ2-7, reads DSGVTQTPKHLITATGQRVTLRCSPRSGDLSVYWYQQSLDQGLQFLIQYYNGEERAKGNILERFSAQQFPDLHSELNLSSLELGDSALYFCASSLGDRGLHEQYFGPGTRLTVT.

J is TRBJ1-6 and V is TRBV4-2, with TRBD1 matching 12 bases. J was trimmed by 12 bases and V by 4 bases; bases with no gene match: 4. The CDR3 loop spans 14 amino acids. Looked up from germline, CDR1 is LGHNA and CDR2 is YNFKEQ. The CDR3 reads CASSRGTGGIPLHF. CDR3 DNA sequence: TGTGCCAGCAGCCGCGGGACAGGGGGCATACCCCTCCACTTT.

The chain carries TRBV28 and TRBJ2-6; 13 nucleotides line up with TRBD2. From germline, CDR1 is MDHEN and CDR2 SYDVKM. The CDR3 runs 16 residues. Trimming took 8 bases from V and 4 from J; bases not matched to a gene: 5. CDR3 sequence reads: CASRTSGSAGANVLTF. The CDR3 bases are TGTGCCAGCCGGACTAGCGGGAGCGCGGGGGCCAACGTCCTGACTTTC.

As to this clone: An end of the junction does not agree with germline; a read error may underlie this. The gene calls are TRBV11-3 and TRBJ2-4, with 9 bases fitting TRBD2. Germline V gene lookup returns CDR1 SGHNT and CDR2 YENEEA. There are 19 residues in the CDR3. The CDR3 nucleotides read TGTGCCAGCACCGGAACGGGCCACTCGAGGGGACTAGCCATAAACATTCAGTACTTC. It encodes CASTGTGHSRGLAINIQYF.

This clone was observed a few times. The rearrangement joins TRBV25-1 to TRBJ2-1; 13 bases fit TRBD2. V dropped 10 bases and J dropped 7; count of bases not matched to a gene: 7. The CDR3 runs to 14 residues. Germline loops: CDR1 MGHDK, CDR2 SYGVNS. For the CDR3, the DNA is TGTGCCACCACAACTAGCGGGAGGGCGAATGAGCAGTTCTTC. Its translation is CATTTSGRANEQFF.

This chain uses TRBV9 with TRBJ1-5; unclear D gene. There are 15 residues in the CDR3. Germline V CDR1 and CDR2: SGDLS, YYNGEE. V was shortened by 4 bases and J by 4 bases, with 15 bases between the two germline ends. CDR3 bases: TGTGCCAGCAGCCTTAACTACTGGCAGAATCAGCCCCAGCATTTT. Amino acids: CASSLNYWQNQPQHF. The full variable domain, with the rest looked up from reference TRBV9 and TRBJ1-5, is DSGVTQTPKHLITATGQRVTLRCSPRSGDLSVYWYQQSLDQGLQFLIQYYNGEERAKGNILERFSAQQFPDLHSELNLSSLELGDSALYFCASSLNYWQNQPQHFGDGTRLSIL.

The chain couples TRBV6-4 to TRBJ2-2; 7 bases are shared with TRBD1. V shed 5 bases, J shed 4 bases, and the junction held 4 bases outside the gene matches. The CDR3 loop spans 14 amino acids. CDR1 is MRHNA, CDR2 SNTAGT, per germline. CDR3 nucleotides: TGTGCCAGCAGTCGGGACAGAATCACCGGGGAGCTGTTTTTT. Translation: CASSRDRITGELFF.

The chain recombines TRBV28 with TRBJ2-5; 16 bases agree with TRBD2. The V gene end was trimmed by 6 bases and the J gene end by 5 bases; junction bases not matched to a gene: 3. The CDR3 totals 15 residues. Germline V gives CDR1 MDHEN, CDR2 SYDVKM. The CDR3 region is CASRGLAGGHETQYF. CDR3 DNA: TGTGCCAGCAGGGGACTAGCGGGAGGGCACGAGACCCAGTACTTC. Together with reference TRBV28 and TRBJ2-5, the CDR3 gives the full variable domain: DVKVTQSSRYLVKRTGEKVFLECVQDMDHENMFWYRQDPGLGLRLIYFSYDVKMKEKGDIPEGYSVSREKKERFSLILESASTNQTSMYLCASRGLAGGHETQYFGPGTRLLVL.

This chain joins TRBV27 and TRBJ1-5; D unresolved. CDR3 length: 14 amino acids. The ends were cut back, 3 bases at V and 6 bases at J, with 12 bases in the middle. Germline CDR1 and CDR2: MNHEY and SMNVEV (reference sequence). The CDR3 DNA reads as TGTGCCAGCAGTTTTCAAAGAAGCGGTCAGCCCCAGCATTTT. Translating gives CASSFQRSGQPQHF.

The rearrangement uses TRBV7-2 and TRBJ1-2; D is possibly TRBD1 (5 bases). V lost 1 base and J 3 bases, leaving 15 bases between the germline ends. Per the germline V gene, CDR1 is SGHTA and CDR2 is FQGNSA. This CDR3 is 16 amino acids long. The CDR3 sequence is CASSLVSSGGYYGYTF. CDR3 DNA: TGTGCCAGCAGCTTAGTTTCCTCGGGGGGGTACTATGGCTACACCTTC.

The chain couples TRBV5-1 to TRBJ2-1, with TRBD1 matching 12 bases. Germline trimming cut 5 bases from V and 1 base from J; bases unmatched to any gene: 19. Germline V gene lookup returns CDR1 SGHRS and CDR2 YFSETQ. The CDR3 is 21 residues long. CDR3 protein: CASSTGQGATSGRYSYNEQFF. DNA of the CDR3: TGCGCCAGCAGTACGGGACAGGGGGCGACTAGCGGGCGTTATTCCTACAATGAGCAGTTCTTC. The complete variable domain, with remaining parts taken from reference TRBV5-1 and TRBJ2-1, reads KAGVTQTPRYLIKTRGQQVTLSCSPISGHRSVSWYQQTPGQGLQFLFEYFSETQRNKGNFPGRFSGRQFSNSRSEMNVSTLELGDSALYLCASSTGQGATSGRYSYNEQFFGPGTRLTVL.

This clone was recorded a few times. Other nucleotide sequences in the sample specify the same CDR3. V usage is TRBV14 and J usage is TRBJ2-2, with D possibly TRBD1 on 6 matching bases. The CDR3 sequence is 13 residues long. Trimming pared 0 bases from V and 7 bases from J, leaving 6 bases between. Looked up from germline, CDR1 is SGHDN and CDR2 is FVKESK. In DNA form, the CDR3 reads TGTGCCAGCAGCCAAGACAGGGGCGGGGAGCTGTTTTTT. Its protein product is CASSQDRGGELFF.

The chain has TRBV7-9 and TRBJ1-5; D is unclear. The V gene's germline CDR1 is SEHNR and CDR2 FQNEAQ (reference sequence). Trimming took off 5 bases at V and 4 bases at J, with 9 bases between the two ends. The CDR3 extends over 13 amino acids. This CDR3 is CASSRDGNQPQHF. In nucleotides, the CDR3 is TGTGCCAGCAGCCGCGACGGGAATCAGCCCCAGCATTTT.

The CDR3 region is CASRPDRGTDTQYF. DNA for the CDR3: TGTGCCAGCAGACCAGACAGGGGCACAGATACGCAGTATTTT. This chain uses TRBV6-5 with TRBJ2-3; TRBD1 aligns across 7 bases. This CDR3 comprises 14 residues. Looked up from germline, CDR1 is MNHEY and CDR2 is SVGAGI. J gave up 1 base and V 6 bases, and 4 bases lay outside the gene matches.

This chain links TRBV28 with TRBJ1-2; D ambiguous. The CDR3 loop spans 13 amino acids. The V gene lost 5 bases and the J gene lost 3 bases, with 10 bases spanning the gap. Per the germline V gene, CDR1 is MDHEN and CDR2 is SYDVKM. The CDR3 region is CASSQAYYYGYTF. The DNA for the CDR3 is TGTGCCAGCAGTCAAGCGTATTACTATGGCTACACCTTC.

J is TRBJ2-5 and V is TRBV15; D unclear. The germline V and J ends were trimmed by 5 bases and 5 bases, with 12 bases remaining between them. CDR1 and CDR2 from the germline V gene are LNHNV and YYDKDF (reference sequence). The CDR3 length is 13 residues. CDR3 residues: CATSSGLEETQYF. The CDR3 region has the DNA TGTGCCACCAGCTCAGGCCTTGAGGAGACCCAGTACTTC.

This clone was found a few times. V and J are TRBV4-2 and TRBJ2-3, with 7 positions matching TRBD1. V gave up 3 bases and J gave up 7 bases; unmatched junction bases: 16. The CDR3 contains 17 residues. Germline CDR1 reads LGHNA; CDR2 reads YNFKEQ. DNA of the CDR3: TGTGCCAGCAGCCATGCCACGACAGGGAACCAGATAAATACGCAGTATTTT. It is translated as CASSHATTGNQINTQYF.